Below, 9 T cell receptor beta chains from the same sample are listed, as sequenced in a study of T cells after posttransplantation cyclophosphamide (dated by TCRdb to about 2016). Receptor libraries were prepared by the immunoSEQ multiplex PCR assay. The source is immuneACCESS, and TCRdb retained only in-frame sequences with V and J called. Part of the clones is not carried over; for the studies checked, unresolved V genes explain less than half of this, and the remainder is unexplained. The sample records 66,000 or so clones, just under 95% of which are singletons. The ten largest account for 2.5% to 3% of the sample. Sample: PBMCs. These receptors all come from a woman aged 25 to 39 in good health and a related stem cell transplant donor.

Here the CDR3 DNA reads TGTGCCAGCAAAGGGGGGGAAGGGGGACAGACCCAGTACTTC. This codes for CASKGGEGGQTQYF. The V gene is TRBV2, the J gene TRBJ2-5; D is perhaps TRBD2 (7 bases). There are 14 residues in the CDR3. Trimming shortened V by 7 bases and J by 6 bases, and 18 bases separated the two germline ends. Germline lookup yields CDR1 SNHLY and CDR2 FYNNEI.

This clone occurred once. This chain's CDR3 is CASNPVVNTEAFF. CDR3 DNA: TGTGCCAGCAATCCAGTAGTCAACACTGAAGCTTTCTTT. V is TRBV2 and J is TRBJ1-1; no clear D. Between the trimmed V and J ends, which lost 7 bases and 2 bases, there was a span of 11 bases. Germline V lookup: CDR1 SNHLY, CDR2 FYNNEI. The CDR3 runs to 13 residues.

V gene TRBV2 combines with J gene TRBJ2-1, with 7 bases lining up with TRBD1. V shed 7 bases and J 2 bases; nucleotides not matched to a gene: 5. CDR1 is SNHLY and CDR2 is FYNNEI in the germline V gene. The CDR3 sequence is 14 residues long. Here the CDR3 reads CASTQGVTYNEQFF. Here the CDR3 DNA reads TGTGCCAGCACTCAGGGGGTCACCTACAATGAGCAGTTCTTC.

J is TRBJ1-5 and V is TRBV19; 8 bases map to TRBD1. The trim removed 6 bases at V and 7 bases at J, leaving 11 bases unmatched. Germline CDR1 is LNHDA and CDR2 is SQIVND (reference sequence). The CDR3 covers 15 residues. CDR3 bases: TGTGCCAGTAGCCCATTGACAGGGGCCAACCAGCCCCAGCATTTT. As protein: CASSPLTGANQPQHF.

The chain couples TRBV19 to TRBJ1-1, with D maybe TRBD1 (5 bases). Deletions cut 7 bases from V and 7 bases from J, with 19 bases between. Germline loops: CDR1 LNHDA, CDR2 SQIVND (reference sequence). The CDR3 runs to 14 residues. CDR3 sequence: CASIDNYRLLEAFF. CDR3 sequence (DNA): TGTGCCAGTATCGACAATTACAGGCTCCTTGAAGCTTTCTTT.

The chain recombines TRBV9 with TRBJ1-5; D not resolved. Germline V gene lookup returns CDR1 SGDLS and CDR2 YYNGEE. Trimming shortened V by 4 bases and J by 2 bases, and 10 bases separated the two germline ends. CDR3 length: 14 amino acids. As DNA, the CDR3 is TGTGCCAGCAGCCGCGGGTGGGGCAATCAGCCCCAGCATTTT. It translates to CASSRGWGNQPQHF.

This chain's CDR3 is CASSTDREQPQHF. The CDR3 bases are TGTGCCAGTAGTACGGACAGGGAACAGCCCCAGCATTTT. This chain joins TRBV19 and TRBJ1-5, with 8 bases lining up with TRBD1. The germline V gene has CDR1 LNHDA and CDR2 SQIVND (reference sequence). The CDR3 spans 13 residues. Trimming at V came to 4 bases and at J to 7 bases, leaving 3 bases not matched to a gene.

V gene TRBV25-1 combines with J gene TRBJ1-2; 9 positions match TRBD1. The germline V gene encodes CDR1 MGHDK and CDR2 SYGVNS. The CDR3 is 17 amino acids. Germline trimming cut 1 base from V and 5 bases from J; bases unmatched to any gene: 11. CDR3 sequence reads: CASSEFTGGGRRYGYTF. The DNA for the CDR3 is TGTGCCAGCAGTGAATTCACAGGGGGCGGTCGACGATATGGCTACACCTTC.

A word on this clone: The final CDR3 position lacks the conserved phenylalanine or tryptophan, pointing to a likely read error. The limits of the CDR3 on the DNA are not certain, so only TCRdb's listed CDR3 is given. The chain couples TRBV5-1 to TRBJ2-3. Germline CDR1 SGHRS, CDR2 YFSETQ. The CDR3 is made up of 8 amino acids, end residues included. CDR3: CASSSALG.